This T cell receptor (beta chain) was captured by sequencing in a study of early T cells in non-severe SARS-CoV-2 infection. From the 5' RACE reads, TCRdb called clonotypes with MiXCR, one entry per CDR3 protein. The sample lists around 99,000 distinct CDR3 sequences; about 15% were seen once. Trimming at V came to 4 bases and at J to 4 bases, leaving 4 bases not matched to a gene. CDR3 length equals 14 residues. Germline lookup yields CDR1 SGHRS and CDR2 YFSETQ. The source is an adult who was a healthcare worker with PCR-confirmed SARS-CoV-2 infection or an uninfected control (not recorded which). Sequencing was performed on whole blood, taken at baseline. The gene calls are TRBV5-1 and TRBJ1-2; 10 bases align to TRBD1. The chain's CDR3 is CASSTGTGVYGYTF. The CDR3 DNA reads as TGCGCCAGCAGCACAGGGACAGGGGTCTATGGCTACACCTTC.